The subject of this entry is one T cell receptor beta chain. This clone appeared a few times. Its antigen is unknown. There are no base qualities to consult, and no much larger clone falls within one base. The data are from a study of cytomegalovirus exposure and HLA in healthy donors (TCRdb year 2017). Concerning the study at large: According to a later analysis, the approximately 120 validation repertoires were produced on the same platform as the 666 repertoires of the first cohort. High-throughput TCR immunosequencing, statistical association of individual TCRs with disease status, and machine learning were combined to predict cytomegalovirus infection status. The aim of the study was to test whether cataloging public T cell receptors could identify signatures of past pathogen exposure. In addition to the first cohort of several hundred subjects, a separate validation cohort of approximately 110 different subjects was used.

The donors were included in the validation cohort of 100 to 150 subjects, a group kept apart from the roughly 700-subject first cohort. Summary of the overall study and its limitations: A few of the identified cytomegalovirus-associated TCR beta chains were confirmed in vitro to be specific for cytomegalovirus antigens. A later analysis lacked HLA typing for the validation cohort, so it scored co-occurrence in that cohort across all 110 or so repertoires. The authors suggested that the approach could potentially be extended to other disease states and immunological phenotypes. Subsequent analysis determined that TCRs grouped into clusters in the first cohort also showed a tendency toward co-occurrence across the 120 or so validation repertoires, and approximately 94% of cluster scores exceeded 0. A total of 150 or so TCR beta chains were listed by the study as associated with cytomegalovirus. Most TCR sequences were seen in very few donors, while some public TCRs were found in many individuals. In both the original and validation cohorts, the classifier was reported to diagnose cytomegalovirus status with high specificity and sensitivity.

Taken from cysteine to phenylalanine, the CDR3 has 16 residues. The kept DNA is CDR3 alone, 48 bases in frame from the first base. V is clipped by 2 bases and J by 4 bases, and the sequence between their germline boundaries is 17 bases long. Sequences ENHRY (CDR1) and SYGVKD (CDR2) are obtained from the germline V gene. Libraries were made using the immunoSEQ multiplex PCR assay. The paper's processing steps were these. A statistical classification framework was developed to diagnose cytomegalovirus status using the catalog of TCR beta chain sequences. Held by TCRdb, this immuneACCESS table contains in-frame sequences only and omits some clones. Under half of the omission traces to an unresolved V gene where checked; the cause of the rest is unknown. The V and J calls and clone size are taken from that table; D and trimming were inferred from the DNA. A total of approximately 240,000 clones appear in this sample, 75% to 95% of them only once. The ten largest clonotypes hold 1.1% of the sample.

Sequencing used PBMCs. The TCR originated in a woman aged 18-35 years in good health and CMV-seronegative. Recombination linked TRBV10-3 to TRBJ2-5; the best D guess is TRBD1, with 6 bases matching. The bases are TGTGCCATCAGTGAGGGGACATCGTGGCAAGGAGAGACCCAGTACTTC. Its translation is CAISEGTSWQGETQYF.